These 12 T cell receptor beta chains originate from one sample sequenced in a study of T cell repertoires in cytomegalovirus infection. Each CDR3 protein is one row after TCRdb ran MiXCR on the reads. Among about 900,000 distinct CDR3 sequences listed, around 30% were seen once. For these TCRs, the target antigens are not known. Sample: cultured CD8+ T cells from PBMCs, taken from culture after CMV antigen stimulation. The receptors here all came from a human donor in good health (CMV status not recorded). Some clones in this sample may be carry-over from other donors' samples.

The J gene is TRBJ2-1, the V gene TRBV27; TRBD1 might be the D (6 bases). The CDR3 loop spans 14 amino acids. Germline-derived CDR1 and CDR2 are MNHEY and SMNVEV (reference sequence). V was shortened by 3 bases and J by 6 bases, with 12 bases between the two germline ends. As DNA, the CDR3 is TGTGCCAGCAGTTTTTCAGGGGCGCTCAATGAGCAGTTCTTC. Its translation is CASSFSGALNEQFF.

The rearrangement uses TRBV2 and TRBJ2-7, with 9 bases matching TRBD1. This CDR3 comprises 13 residues. J was trimmed by 2 bases and V by 7 bases; bases with no gene match: 3. Germline loops: CDR1 SNHLY, CDR2 FYNNEI. CDR3 bases: TGTGCCAGCATGGGACAGGGAACCTACGAGCAGTACTTC. It yields the protein CASMGQGTYEQYF.

This clonotype appeared many times. The chain is built from TRBV7-8 and TRBJ2-7; possible D gene TRBD2, 5 bases. CDR1 and CDR2 (germline): SGHVS, FQNEAQ. Deletions cut 2 bases from V and 4 bases from J, with 15 bases between. The length of the CDR3 is 15 residues. In DNA, the CDR3 is TGTGCCAGCAGCTTACGCCCAGTCGGGGTATACGAGCAGTACGTC. It codes for CASSLRPVGVYEQYV.

This clonotype was seen ten or more times. The V and J genes are TRBV7-2 and TRBJ2-1; D perhaps matches TRBD1 (6 bases). Germline assignment: CDR1 SGHTA and CDR2 FQGNSA. The CDR3 loop spans 12 amino acids. Trimming shortened V by 5 bases and J by 9 bases, and 11 bases separated the two germline ends. In nucleotides, the CDR3 is TGTGCCAGCAGCCTTACAGGGACTGAGCAGTTCTTC. Encoded protein: CASSLTGTEQFF.

This clonotype was counted ten times or more. The chain uses TRBV7-2 and TRBJ2-3, with 9 nucleotides matching TRBD2. Germline values: CDR1 SGHTA, CDR2 FQGNSA. Germline trimming cut 3 bases from V and 5 bases from J; bases unmatched to any gene: 15. This CDR3 comprises 18 residues. The CDR3 nucleotides are TGTGCCAGCAGCTTTTCTAGCGGGGTACATCTTTCCGAAGATACGCAGTATTTT. Translating gives CASSFSSGVHLSEDTQYF.

The chain uses TRBV5-5 and TRBJ1-2; D remains unclear. CDR1 SGHKS and CDR2 YYEKEE come from the germline V gene (reference sequence). Trimming cost V 4 bases and J 3 bases, with 7 bases left between them. The CDR3 length is 12 residues. The DNA of the CDR3 is TGTGCCAGCAGCGGGCAATACTATGGCTACACCTTC. Translation gives CASSGQYYGYTF.

V and J are TRBV13 and TRBJ1-2; 9 positions agree with TRBD1. The CDR3 has 14 residues. Germline V lookup: CDR1 PRHDT, CDR2 FYEKMQ (reference sequence). J was trimmed by 7 bases and V by 8 bases; bases with no gene match: 11. CDR3 in DNA: TGTGCCAGCGCTACCGGACAGGGGATAGGTGGCTACACCTTC. Protein sequence: CASATGQGIGGYTF. Full variable domain (remainder filled in from reference TRBV13 and TRBJ1-2): AAGVIQSPRHLIKEKRETATLKCYPIPRHDTVYWYQQGPGQDPQFLISFYEKMQSDKGSIPDRFSAQQFSDYHSELNMSSLELGDSALYFCASATGQGIGGYTFGSGTRLTVV.

The rearrangement joins TRBV7-6 to TRBJ2-5, with TRBD2 matching 10 bases. The CDR3 is made up of 17 amino acids. Looked up from germline, CDR1 is SGHVS and CDR2 is FNYEAQ. V shed 1 base and J 1 base; nucleotides not matched to a gene: 6. CDR3 nucleotide sequence: TGTGCCAGCAGCTTAGTTGGAGCGGGGGGGTTCCAAGAGACCCAGTACTTC. Translated: CASSLVGAGGFQETQYF.

This rearrangement joins TRBV9 to TRBJ2-1, with TRBD1 identical over 7 bases. V was pared by 0 bases and J by 6 bases, with 6 bases of the junction left unmatched. The CDR3 extends over 15 amino acids. The germline gives CDR1 SGDLS, CDR2 YYNGEE. The CDR3 region has the DNA TGTGCCAGCAGCGTAGGGGACAGATTAAGCAATGAGCAGTTCTTC. It codes for CASSVGDRLSNEQFF.

This clonotype was seen a handful of times. The chain couples TRBV12-5 to TRBJ2-3, with 12 positions matching TRBD1. CDR1 is LGHNT and CDR2 is FRNRAP in the germline V gene. J was trimmed by 2 bases and V by 6 bases; bases with no gene match: 9. The CDR3 is 17 amino acids. Here the CDR3 reads CASGSGTGGYYTDTQYF. CDR3 nucleotides: TGTGCTAGTGGGTCCGGGACAGGGGGCTACTACACAGATACGCAGTATTTT.

With regard to this clonotype: This may arise from a read error, as a much more abundant clone is one base away. V is TRBV6-8 and J is TRBJ2-7; D uncertain. V lost 4 bases and J 0 bases, leaving 16 bases between the germline ends. Germline V gene sequence: CDR1 MNHGY, CDR2 SAAAGT. The CDR3 extends over 16 amino acids. CDR3: CASSSLLDVDSYEQYF. In nucleotides, the CDR3 is TGTGCCAGCAGTTCCCTCCTCGACGTGGACTCCTACGAGCAGTACTTC.

In its sample, this clonotype was seen a few times. The J gene is TRBJ2-7, the V gene TRBV7-9; D unclear. The ends were cut back, 0 bases at V and 4 bases at J, with 4 bases in the middle. CDR3 size: 12 residues. Germline CDR1 reads SEHNR; CDR2 reads FQNEAQ (reference sequence). For the CDR3, the DNA is TGTGCCAGCAGCTTAGCCCGTTACGAGCAGTACTTC. As protein: CASSLARYEQYF.